A selection of T cell receptor beta chains follows, all from one sample in a study of T cells after yellow fever vaccination. TCRdb analysed the 5' RACE reads with MiXCR anew, one entry per CDR3 protein. The sample holds roughly 11,000 distinct CDR3 sequences; about 6.1% are singletons and the top ten take approximately 0.88%. The sequencing used PBMCs, either bulk or a sorted T-cell subset (CD4+, CD8+, memory, or dextramer-sorted; not recorded which), collected on the day of the yellow fever booster vaccination. These TCRs come from a man between 25 and 39 years old who received the YFV17D yellow fever vaccine. Both conserved end residues are part of each CDR3. The order of the fields is V gene, clone size, J gene, D gene, CDR3 DNA, CDR3 protein. A D gene is named only where the DNA matches it firmly. Clone size is given as once, few, many, or a class for an expanded clone.

>TRBV5-1|medium-sized|TRBJ2-7|.
TGCGCCAGCAGCCTAGGACTGGAGCCCTACGAGCAGTACTTC
CASSLGLEPYEQYF
>TRBV18|many|TRBJ2-7|TRBD1
TGTGCCAGCTCAGCCGGGACAGCCCCCTACGAGCAGTACTTC
CASSAGTAPYEQYF
>TRBV10-1|many|TRBJ2-7|.
TGCGCCAGCAGCAGGACCCGCGCGGTGGACGAGCAGTACTTC
CASSRTRAVDEQYF
>TRBV6-2/TRBV6-3|many|TRBJ2-5|.
TGTGCCAGCAGACACAACCAAGAGACCCAGTACTTC
CASRHNQETQYF
>TRBV6-5|many|TRBJ2-7|.
TGTGCCAGCAGTTATGCAGGGGCCTACGAGCAGTACTTC
CASSYAGAYEQYF
>TRBV15|medium-sized|TRBJ2-1|.
TGTGCCACCAGCCGGGGAGGGCAGGGGGCATATGAGCAGTTCTTC
CATSRGGQGAYEQFF
>TRBV3-1|medium-sized|TRBJ1-1|.
TGTGCCAGCAGCCTGATTTTGGGCTCTGAAGCTTTCTTT
CASSLILGSEAFF
>TRBV10-3|many|TRBJ1-3|.
TGTGCCACTAGACCACCGGAAGGGTCCGGAAACACCATATATTTT
CATRPPEGSGNTIYF
>TRBV11-2|many|TRBJ2-7|.
TGTGCCAGCAGCTTAAGTAACGAGCAGTACTTC
CASSLSNEQYF
>TRBV19|many|TRBJ2-1|TRBD2
TGTGCCAGTAGTGGACTAGCGGGAGGGCGGGGAGAGCAGTTCTTC
CASSGLAGGRGEQFF
>TRBV6-5|many|TRBJ2-7|.
TGTGCCAGCAGTTACTCTGCGGACTTTTTTGGCCGCGAGCAGTACTTC
CASSYSADFFGREQYF
>TRBV6-5|medium-sized|TRBJ2-7|TRBD1
TGTGCCAGCAGCCCCAGGGGGCGCAGCTCCTACGAGCAGTACTTC
CASSPRGRSSYEQYF
>TRBV20-1|many|TRBJ2-3|.
TGCAGTGCTAGAGACCCCCGGTCGGGACATCGCACAGATACGCAGTATTTT
CSARDPRSGHRTDTQYF
>TRBV5-1|medium-sized|TRBJ2-1|TRBD1
TGCGCCAGCAGCGCGGGACAGGGGTCTTACAATGAGCAGTTCTTC
CASSAGQGSYNEQFF
>TRBV2|medium-sized|TRBJ2-1|TRBD2
TGTGCCAGCAGTCCTCTAGCGGGAGGTTTCAATGAGCAGTTCTTC
CASSPLAGGFNEQFF
>TRBV20-1|many|TRBJ2-1|TRBD2
TGCAGTGCTAGAGATATTGTAGCGGGTATGGATGAGCAGTTCTTC
CSARDIVAGMDEQFF